This TCR beta chain was observed in a study of cytomegalovirus exposure and HLA in healthy donors. Study details: Unique TCRs from HLA-typed donors, around 79 million of them, were held in an early data release. Study-level results: Another analysis was done later, and it associated approximately 17,000 TCR beta sequences with HLA alleles at 0.05 false discovery rate. CMV antigen specificity of three CMV-associated chains was confirmed in vitro.

The PCR had 60 Vbeta and 13 Jbeta primers. Libraries were prepared by immunoSEQ multiplex PCR; TCRdb keeps only in-frame clonotypes and omits some of them. Here the sample spans around 140,000 clones, over 65% being singletons. Every donor was a healthy person donating bone marrow. The CDR3 sequence is 15 residues long. Germline-derived CDR1 and CDR2 are KGHSH and LQKENI. Trimming cost V 3 bases and J 0 bases, with 9 bases left between them. Comment on this clone: Its specificity is unknown.

The sequence derives from a man between 40 and 49 years old in good health and CMV-seronegative. The V and J genes are TRBV18 and TRBJ2-1, with D possibly matching TRBD1 (5 bases). Material: PBMCs. The CDR3 reads CASSPTGSSYNEQFF. The CDR3 nucleotides are TGTGCCAGCTCACCCACAGGTAGCTCCTACAATGAGCAGTTCTTC.